This TCR beta chain was identified during a study of cytomegalovirus exposure and HLA in healthy donors. The study, taken as a whole, reports: TCR beta chains numbering more than 150 were designated cytomegalovirus-associated. TCR beta V- and J-gene trimming was later associated with a missense DCLRE1C variant. Around 18,000 TCR beta sequences were associated with HLA alleles at 0.05 false discovery rate in a later analysis.

This clone was counted a few times. Its antigen remains unknown. In the PCR, 60 Vbeta and 13 Jbeta primers were used. Original processing notes: An analysis that came later counted 73 million or so unique TCR beta chains, roughly 11 million shared. The method was immunoSEQ multiplex PCR; TCRdb's version includes in-frame clones alone and lacks a portion of them. D and trimming were read from the DNA, whereas the V and J calls and clone size are those reported in that table. The sample holds over 50,000 clones, roughly 90% seen once. The sequence came from a man aged 30 to 39 in good health and CMV-seropositive. Material for sequencing was PBMCs.

The CDR3 here is CASSRPTGGTEAFF. For the CDR3, the DNA is TGTGCCAGCAGCCGCCCTACAGGGGGGACTGAAGCTTTCTTT. The chain combines TRBV11-3 with TRBJ1-1; TRBD1 aligns across 8 bases. The CDR3 extends over 14 amino acids. V lost 5 bases and J lost 5; bases outside the gene matches: 7. The V gene's germline CDR1 is SGHNT and CDR2 YENEEA. Looking up the rest from reference TRBV11-3 and TRBJ1-1 gives the full variable domain: EAGVVQSPRYKIIEKKQPVAFWCNPISGHNTLYWYLQNLGQGPELLIRYENEEAVDDSQLPKDRFSAERLKGVDSTLKIQPAELGDSAVYLCASSRPTGGTEAFFGQGTRLTVV.